The clone carrying this T cell receptor beta chain was observed a few times. What it binds is unknown. The germline gene is not matched at one end of the junction; a read error may be the cause. This specimen belongs to a study of post-analysis software for immune sequencing data. Study-level background: Recorded disease courses covered relapsing-remitting, secondary progressive and progressive-relapsing multiple sclerosis. Some patients had no subtype annotation. General study points: The study found TRBV5-6, TRBV5-1 and TRBV20-1 among roughly 5 TRBV segments more frequent in patients than controls. The study found significantly lower normalized Chao1 diversity in multiple sclerosis patients than in controls.

The CDR3 is 12 residues long. Germline CDR1 and CDR2: MDHEN and SYDVKM. Incorporated into the TCR beta cDNA libraries were unique molecular identifiers, which served to reduce PCR and sequencing biases. T cells numbering about 0.85 to 11 million yielded cDNA molecules that totaled about 500,000. One entry per CDR3 protein results from TCRdb running MiXCR on the PCR reads. The sample carries over 700,000 distinct CDR3 sequences, about 32% recorded once. The TCR was taken from a girl under 18 with multiple sclerosis. The sequenced material came from blood. V usage is TRBV28 and J usage is TRBJ2-1; no reliable D call. CDR3 bases: TGTGCCAACAGTTTGGCGCAGGATGAGCAGTTCTTC. Translated: CANSLAQDEQFF. Drawing the rest from reference TRBV28 and TRBJ2-1, the complete variable domain is DVKVTQSSRYLVKRTGEKVFLECVQDMDHENMFWYRQDPGLGLRLIYFSYDVKMKEKGDIPEGYSVSREKKERFSLILESASTNQTSMYLCANSLAQDEQFFGPGTRLTVL.